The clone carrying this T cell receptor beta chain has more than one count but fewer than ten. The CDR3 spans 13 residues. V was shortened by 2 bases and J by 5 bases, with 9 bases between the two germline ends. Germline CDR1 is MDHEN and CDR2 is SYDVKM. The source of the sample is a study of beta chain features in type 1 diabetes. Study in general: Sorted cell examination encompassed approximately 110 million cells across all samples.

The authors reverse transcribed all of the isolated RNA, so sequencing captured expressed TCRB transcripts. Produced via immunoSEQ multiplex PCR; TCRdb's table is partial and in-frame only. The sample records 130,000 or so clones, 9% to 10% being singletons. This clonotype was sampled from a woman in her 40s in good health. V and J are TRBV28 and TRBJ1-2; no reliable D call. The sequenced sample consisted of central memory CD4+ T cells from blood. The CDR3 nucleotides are TGTGCCAGCAGTTTACCCCAGGTATATGGCTACACCTTC. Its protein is CASSLPQVYGYTF.